A single T cell receptor beta chain is shown here with its context. The V gene lost 3 bases and the J gene lost 1 base, with 10 bases spanning the gap. Germline V gene data show CDR1 as SGDLS and CDR2 as YYNGEE. CDR3 length: 15 amino acids. The sample comes from a study of CD8+ T cells in alopecia areata. Stated treatment: oral pan-JAK inhibitor, 5-10 mg twice daily. Reverse transcribed after extraction, RNA yielded cDNA as the sequencing template. Profiled with immunoSEQ multiplex PCR; TCRdb holds only in-frame clones, not every one. Of about 190,000 clones listed, around 50% are singletons. Specimen: CD8+ T cells sorted from blood, collected at week 24, from a patient treated with tofacitinib. The TCR originated in a human donor with alopecia areata. This chain uses TRBV9 with TRBJ2-2, with a possible D match to TRBD1 (7 bases). CDR3 residues: CASSGQGGNTGELFF. The CDR3 nucleotides are TGTGCCAGCAGCGGCCAGGGGGGGAACACCGGGGAGCTGTTTTTT.